Included here is one T cell receptor (beta chain) sequence, with context. This sample stems from a study of CD8+ T cells in alopecia areata. Researchers gathered lesional scalp punch biopsies and peripheral blood from patients with alopecia areata. RNA was extracted and reverse transcribed into cDNA as the sequencing template. TCRdb's copy holds only in-frame clones and misses some; the assay was immunoSEQ multiplex PCR. In the table there are approximately 57,000 clones, 96% of which are singletons. Looked up from germline, CDR1 is MNHEY and CDR2 is SMNVEV (reference sequence). Between the trimmed V and J ends, which lost 6 bases and 1 base, there was a span of 7 bases. This CDR3 is 13 amino acids long.

This clonotype was obtained from a human donor with alopecia areata. This material consisted of CD8+ T cells sorted from blood, taken at week 0. This chain uses TRBV27 with TRBJ2-1; D gene unclear. CDR3: CASSRYSYNEQFF. CDR3 DNA: TGTGCCAGCAGCCGATATTCCTACAATGAGCAGTTCTTC.